This T cell receptor (beta chain) was identified in a study of T cells in Graves' hyperthyroidism and ophthalmopathy. Authors of the study amplified TCR beta CDR3 regions from RNA transcripts. A set of HTBI primers served as the primers for a first-round RT-PCR of the TCR CDR3. TCRdb re-called the multiplex PCR reads with MiXCR, one entry per CDR3 protein. The sample lists some 560,000 distinct CDR3 sequences; about 15% were seen once. Germline assignment: CDR1 KGHSH and CDR2 LQKENI. This CDR3 region has 13 residues. Of note for this clonotype: This may come from a read error, since a much larger clone is one base off.

The TCR was taken from a woman in her twenties or thirties with Graves' hyperthyroidism. The material sequenced was blood. J is TRBJ1-1 and V is TRBV18; no clear D. The CDR3 DNA follows: TGTGTCAGCTCCTCCGCGGGAAGCACTGAAGCTTTCTTT. Translated, it gives CVSSSAGSTEAFF.